One and the same sample provided the 26 T cell receptor beta chains below, sequenced in a study of blood T cells in healthy people across ages. Primers used in a second PCR of roughly 6 to 11 cycles were a sample-barcoded 5' primer and a J-beta primer mix. One entry per CDR3 protein, called by TCRdb with MiXCR from the 5' RACE reads. The top ten hold around 2.1% of the sample, which has under 2,000,000 distinct CDR3 sequences, around half seen once. The source material was blood. The receptors shown here come from a woman aged 40 to 50 in good health.

This chain joins TRBV19 and TRBJ2-4; D gene unclear. Trimming took off 4 bases at V and 8 bases at J, with 12 bases between the two ends. CDR3 size: 13 residues. Germline CDR1 is LNHDA and CDR2 is SQIVND (reference sequence). CDR3 residues: CASSTDPKDIQYF. The DNA of the CDR3 is TGTGCCAGTAGTACCGACCCGAAGGACATTCAGTACTTC. Complete variable domain (other parts from reference TRBV19 and TRBJ2-4): DGGITQSPKYLFRKEGQNVTLSCEQNLNHDAMYWYRQDPGQGLRLIYYSQIVNDFQKGDIAEGYSVSREKKESFPLTVTSAQKNPTAFYLCASSTDPKDIQYFGAGTRLSVL.

The CDR3 nucleotides read TGTGCCAGCAGCGTAGAGAAGGGCACTCGGGCTTCCCAGTACTTC. Protein sequence: CASSVEKGTRASQYF. The chain recombines TRBV9 with TRBJ2-5; no definite D call. CDR3 length equals 15 residues. Germline V lookup: CDR1 SGDLS, CDR2 YYNGEE. V lost 0 bases and J lost 9, with 18 bases in between. Full variable domain (rest looked up from reference TRBV9 and TRBJ2-5): DSGVTQTPKHLITATGQRVTLRCSPRSGDLSVYWYQQSLDQGLQFLIQYYNGEERAKGNILERFSAQQFPDLHSELNLSSLELGDSALYFCASSVEKGTRASQYFGPGTRLLVL.

This clonotype was seen at least ten times. The genes are TRBV7-9 and TRBJ2-5; TRBD1 matches 11 bases. The J segment lost 5 bases and the V segment lost 4 bases, leaving 6 bases of the junction unmatched. The CDR3 extends over 15 amino acids. In germline, CDR1 is SEHNR, CDR2 FQNEAQ (reference sequence). The CDR3 bases are TGTGCCAGCAGCTCCGGACAGGGGGCATCGGAGACCCAGTACTTC. Residues: CASSSGQGASETQYF.

This chain connects TRBV7-8 to TRBJ2-5; possibly TRBD2 for D (6 bases). The end of the DNA fits TRBJ2-4 better, so the J call may be wrong. The CDR3 runs 14 residues. Germline lookup yields CDR1 SGHVS and CDR2 FQNEAQ. This CDR3 is CASSLTLRENIQYF. The CDR3 DNA follows: TGTGCCAGCAGCTTAACGCTCCGGGAGAACATTCAGTACTTC.

The chain carries TRBV6-1 and TRBJ2-3; TRBD2 agrees at 8 bases. The CDR3 sequence is 17 residues long. The germline V gene has CDR1 MNHNS and CDR2 SASEGT. The trim removed 6 bases at V and 0 bases at J, leaving 11 bases unmatched. The CDR3 region is CASSGTGGGSSTDTQYF. The CDR3 nucleotides read TGTGCCAGCAGCGGGACTGGCGGGGGGAGTAGCACAGATACGCAGTATTTT.

The rearrangement uses TRBV16 and TRBJ2-3, with 8 positions matching TRBD2. CDR1 and CDR2 from the germline V gene are KGHSY and FQNENV. V lost 0 bases to trimming and J lost 3 bases; unmatched junction nucleotides: 11. This CDR3 region has 18 residues. CDR3 sequence (DNA): TGTGCCAGCAGCCAATCGATTTCGGGGGGGCGACGGACAGATACGCAGTATTTT. Amino acids: CASSQSISGGRRTDTQYF.

DNA of the CDR3: TGTGCCAGCAGTAAATCGGGGAACCTGAACACTGAAGCTTTCTTT. The encoded protein is CASSKSGNLNTEAFF. The chain is built from TRBV12-3 or TRBV12-4 and TRBJ1-1; D not certain. The CDR3 has 15 residues. Trimming stripped 5 bases from V and 0 bases from J, with 13 bases between.

This clonotype occurred a few times. The chain combines TRBV27 with TRBJ2-5; 11 positions agree with TRBD1. CDR3 length: 16 amino acids. Per germline, CDR1 MNHEY and CDR2 SMNVEV (reference sequence). With 4 bases clipped from V and 4 bases from J, the junction kept 8 bases outside the gene matches. Here the CDR3 reads CASSSWTGGLGETQYF. The DNA for the CDR3 is TGTGCCAGCAGTTCGTGGACAGGGGGCTTGGGAGAGACCCAGTACTTC.

This clonotype appeared a single time. This chain uses TRBV5-5 with TRBJ1-4; a possible D gene is TRBD1 (6 bases). CDR1 is SGHKS and CDR2 is YYEKEE in the germline V gene (reference sequence). CDR3 length equals 18 residues. V lost 4 bases, J lost 8 bases, and 27 bases lay in between. CDR3 DNA: TGTGCCAGCAGCGAGGCAGGGGACCCCACATTAACCATCGAAAAACTGTTTTTT. Translated, it gives CASSEAGDPTLTIEKLFF. Looking up the rest from reference TRBV5-5 and TRBJ1-4 gives the full variable domain: DAGVTQSPTHLIKTRGQQVTLRCSPISGHKSVSWYQQVLGQGPQFIFQYYEKEERGRGNFPDRFSARQFPNYSSELNVNALLLGDSALYLCASSEAGDPTLTIEKLFFGSGTQLSVL.

The V call is TRBV6-2 or TRBV6-3, the J call TRBJ2-3; the match to TRBD2 covers 8 bases. With 2 bases clipped from V and 2 bases from J, the junction kept 12 bases outside the gene matches. CDR1 is MNHEY, CDR2 SVGEGT, per germline. The CDR3 has 18 amino acids. This chain's CDR3 is CASSYATGGPKSTDTQYF. CDR3 bases: TGTGCCAGCAGTTACGCTACGGGAGGGCCCAAGTCCACAGATACGCAGTATTTT.

Concerning this clonotype: Germline is not matched at one junction end, which may reflect a read error. This sequence joins TRBV11-2 and TRBJ2-1; 12 positions match TRBD2. CDR3 length: 15 residues. Germline-derived CDR1 and CDR2 are SGHAT and FQNNGV. Here the CDR3 reads CVSSSRLAGVNEQFF. As DNA, the CDR3 is TGTGTCAGCAGCTCCCGACTAGCGGGGGTCAATGAGCAGTTCTTC.

V gene TRBV10-3 combines with J gene TRBJ1-2; perhaps TRBD1 as D (6 bases). The CDR3 totals 15 residues. V lost 7 bases and J 4 bases, leaving 19 bases between the germline ends. Germline V gene lookup returns CDR1 ENHRY and CDR2 SYGVKD. The CDR3 DNA sequence: TGTGCCATCAAAAATGCGGCAGGGACAATCTATGGCTACACCTTC. It yields the protein CAIKNAAGTIYGYTF.

The V and J genes are TRBV7-2 and TRBJ2-7; either TRBD1 or TRBD2 may fit D (5 bases each). Germline V gene data show CDR1 as SGHTA and CDR2 as FQGNSA. V shed 7 bases and J shed 2 bases, with 18 bases lying between them. The CDR3 is 15 amino acids. CDR3 DNA sequence: TGTGCCAGCACCGACCAACTGGGACGGACCTACGAGCAGTACTTC. Amino acids: CASTDQLGRTYEQYF. Supplemented by reference TRBV7-2 and TRBJ2-7, the full variable domain reads GAGVSQSPSNKVTEKGKDVELRCDPISGHTALYWYRQSLGQGLEFLIYFQGNSAPDKSGLPSDRFSAERTGGSVSTLTIQRTQQEDSAVYLCASTDQLGRTYEQYFGPGTRLTVT.

The chain is built from TRBV6-2 or TRBV6-3 and TRBJ2-5; 11 positions agree with TRBD1. The J call is uncertain, as TRBJ2-7 better fits the DNA end. Germline CDR1 and CDR2: MNHEY and SVGEGT. The length of the CDR3 is 15 residues. CDR3 sequence (DNA): TGTGCCAGCAGGACCGGGACAGGGGGAGTCTACGAGCAGTACTTC. Translating gives CASRTGTGGVYEQYF.

This clonotype was seen more than once but under ten times. This sequence joins TRBV7-2 and TRBJ2-5; tentative D call: TRBD1 (8 bases). Germline loops: CDR1 SGHTA, CDR2 FQGNSA. Trimming stripped 2 bases from V and 4 bases from J, with 14 bases between. The CDR3 is made up of 15 amino acids. CDR3 sequence reads: CASSLMNRGGETQYF. In DNA form, the CDR3 reads TGTGCCAGCAGCTTAATGAACAGGGGGGGAGAGACCCAGTACTTC.

CDR3: CASSQDGEREVSGYTF. CDR3 bases: TGCGCCAGCAGCCAAGATGGGGAGAGGGAGGTTAGTGGCTACACCTTC. The rearrangement joins TRBV4-3 to TRBJ1-2; no clear D gene. The length of the CDR3 is 16 residues. CDR1 is LGHNA, CDR2 YSLEER, per germline. V was shortened by 0 bases and J by 7 bases, with 18 bases between the two germline ends.

V is TRBV5-1 and J is TRBJ2-5; 13 nucleotides agree with TRBD2. Germline V gene sequence: CDR1 SGHRS, CDR2 YFSETQ. J was trimmed by 11 bases and V by 3 bases; bases with no gene match: 13. This CDR3 comprises 16 residues. Here the CDR3 DNA reads TGCGCCAGCAGCTCCGGACTAGCGGGGGCCCCAAGTGAGCAGTACTTC. Translating gives CASSSGLAGAPSEQYF.

J is TRBJ2-1 and V is TRBV11-3; TRBD2 aligns across 11 bases. Germline V gives CDR1 SGHNT, CDR2 YENEEA. The ends lost 5 bases at V and 6 bases at J; junction bases unmatched: 6. The CDR3 loop spans 15 amino acids. The chain's CDR3 is CASSVAGTSGNEQFF. CDR3 coding DNA: TGTGCCAGCAGCGTGGCCGGGACTAGCGGCAATGAGCAGTTCTTC.

V gene TRBV10-3 combines with J gene TRBJ2-5, with TRBD1 identical over 7 bases. J lost 3 bases, V lost 4 bases, and 5 bases had no gene match. The CDR3 runs 14 residues. Germline V lookup: CDR1 ENHRY, CDR2 SYGVKD. The CDR3 region has the DNA TGTGCCATCAGTGGGAAACAGGGGAAAGAGACCCAGTACTTC. Translated, it gives CAISGKQGKETQYF.

The chain couples TRBV5-5 to TRBJ2-3, with a tentative D call TRBD2 (6 bases). Germline V gene sequence: CDR1 SGHKS, CDR2 YYEKEE (reference sequence). Trimming cost V 2 bases and J 4 bases, with 11 bases left between them. This CDR3 has 14 amino acids. CDR3 in amino acids: CASSFRRDSDTQYF. CDR3 DNA sequence: TGTGCCAGCAGCTTTCGAAGGGACTCAGATACGCAGTATTTT.

This clonotype was detected only a few times. This chain uses TRBV20-1 with TRBJ2-1, with D unclear. CDR1 and CDR2 from the germline V gene are DFQATT and SNEGSKA (reference sequence). This CDR3 comprises 15 residues. Trimming took 1 base from V and 3 from J, leaving 13 bases between them. CDR3 nucleotides: TGCAGTGCTAGAGGGATGAGACTTTTCTACAATGAGCAGTTCTTC. Translation: CSARGMRLFYNEQFF.

This chain connects TRBV6-5 to TRBJ1-6; 8 nucleotides align to TRBD1. Germline V gives CDR1 MNHEY, CDR2 SVGAGI. The CDR3 extends over 16 amino acids. After removal of 2 bases from V and 8 bases from J, the junction contained 8 bases not matched to a gene. The CDR3, as DNA: TGTGCCAGCAGTTACGGGATTCCGGGACAGGATTCACCCCTCCACTTT. As protein: CASSYGIPGQDSPLHF.

The sample holds a few counts of this clonotype. This rearrangement joins TRBV20-1 to TRBJ2-5; D remains ambiguous. Germline V CDR1 and CDR2: DFQATT, SNEGSKA (reference sequence). The ends were cut back, 6 bases at V and 7 bases at J, with 12 bases in the middle. CDR3 size: 11 residues. The CDR3 DNA sequence: TGCAGTGCCCTCATCTCGGGGACCCAGTACTTC. Its protein product is CSALISGTQYF.

The gene calls are TRBV29-1 and TRBJ1-2; D gene unclear. V was cut by 4 bases and J by 0 bases, with 15 bases left in between. CDR3 length equals 15 residues. CDR1 and CDR2 (germline): SQVTM, ANQGSEA. The CDR3 nucleotides read TGCAGCGTTGGTCTTCAAGGGCGTACTAACTATGGCTACACCTTC. Its translation is CSVGLQGRTNYGYTF. Full variable domain (missing parts from reference TRBV29-1 and TRBJ1-2): SAVISQKPSRDICQRGTSLTIQCQVDSQVTMMFWYRQQPGQSLTLIATANQGSEATYESGFVIDKFPISRPNLTFSTLTVSNMSPEDSSIYLCSVGLQGRTNYGYTFGSGTRLTVV.

This clonotype was seen at least ten times. This chain connects TRBV20-1 to TRBJ2-3, with D uncertain. The CDR3 has 12 residues. Germline-derived CDR1 and CDR2 are DFQATT and SNEGSKA (reference sequence). The V end lost 4 bases, the J end lost 1 base, and 6 bases lay between the germline ends. The DNA for the CDR3 is TGCAGTGCTACTGGTGGCACAGATACGCAGTATTTT. Its protein product is CSATGGTDTQYF.

V usage is TRBV2 and J usage is TRBJ2-1, with a tentative D call TRBD2 (5 bases). Trimming pared 8 bases from V and 5 bases from J, leaving 13 bases between. Germline CDR1 SNHLY, CDR2 FYNNEI. This CDR3 is built from 13 residues. In nucleotides, the CDR3 is TGTGCCAGCGGAGGCCCCCTGAACAATGAGCAGTTCTTC. It specifies CASGGPLNNEQFF.